Below are 30 T cell receptor beta chains sequenced from a single sample in a study of Graves' ophthalmopathy and Graves' hyperthyroidism. Amplifying from RNA transcripts, the study obtained TCR beta CDR3 regions. First-round RT-PCR employed HTBI primers, with a second-round multiplex PCR after it. From the multiplex PCR reads, TCRdb called clonotypes with MiXCR, one entry per CDR3 protein. The repertoire includes some 240,000 distinct CDR3 sequences, around 45% of them detected once, and approximately 51% sits in the top ten. Material: peripheral blood. The source is an adult man with Graves' ophthalmopathy.

There are a few counts of this clonotype. CDR3 sequence: CASSLTGESNEQYF. Written as DNA, the CDR3 is TGTGCCAGCAGCTTAACAGGGGAGTCCAACGAGCAGTACTTC. J is TRBJ2-7 and V is TRBV7-3; D possibly uses TRBD1 or TRBD2 (5 bases each). The V end was cut by 0 bases, the J end by 5 bases, with 11 bases between. This CDR3 contains 14 residues. The V gene's germline CDR1 is SGHTA and CDR2 FQGTGA.

The V gene is TRBV28, the J gene TRBJ2-7; D unclear. CDR1 is MDHEN and CDR2 is SYDVKM in the germline V gene. There are 11 residues in the CDR3. V lost 6 bases to trimming and J lost 6 bases, with 9 bases between them. The CDR3 DNA reads TGTGCCAGCAGGACAACAGCCGAGCAGTACTTC. This gives the protein CASRTTAEQYF.

This clonotype was picked up a small number of times. The chain's CDR3 is CATFPAGQPQHF. CDR3 bases: TGCGCCACCTTCCCGGCGGGTCAGCCCCAGCATTTT. This sequence joins TRBV10-1 and TRBJ1-5; D is ambiguous. This CDR3 is built from 12 residues. Between the trimmed V and J ends, which lost 10 bases and 6 bases, there was a span of 13 bases. The germline V gene encodes CDR1 WNHNN and CDR2 SYGVQD (reference sequence).

The V and J genes are TRBV7-9 and TRBJ2-6, with D possibly matching TRBD2 (6 bases). Trimming took 5 bases from V and 0 from J, leaving 17 bases between them. The CDR3 is made up of 18 amino acids. Per germline, CDR1 SEHNR and CDR2 FQNEAQ (reference sequence). CDR3 DNA sequence: TGTGCCAGCAGCCCCCGCTTAGCGGCCTCCTCTGGGGCCAACGTCCTGACTTTC. Its translation is CASSPRLAASSGANVLTF.

This clonotype has only a few counts. V usage is TRBV9 and J usage is TRBJ2-7; 12 positions agree with TRBD2. The CDR3 contains 16 residues. Germline V lookup: CDR1 SGDLS, CDR2 YYNGEE. The J segment lost 7 bases and the V segment lost 4 bases, leaving 12 bases of the junction unmatched. The chain's CDR3 is CASSQEPSGGAEEQYF. The CDR3 DNA follows: TGTGCCAGCAGCCAAGAGCCTAGCGGGGGGGCCGAGGAGCAGTACTTC.

This chain uses TRBV2 with TRBJ2-7; D call uncertain. The CDR3 sequence is 11 residues long. Germline V gives CDR1 SNHLY, CDR2 FYNNEI. Between the trimmed V and J ends, which lost 6 bases and 5 bases, there was a span of 8 bases. This CDR3 reads CASREYHEQYF. Here the CDR3 DNA reads TGTGCCAGCAGGGAATACCACGAGCAGTACTTC.

This clonotype occurred once. The chain combines TRBV24-1 with TRBJ2-5, with D maybe TRBD2 (6 bases). In germline, CDR1 is KGHDR, CDR2 SFDVKD. The CDR3 covers 14 residues. The V gene lost 6 bases and the J gene lost 5 bases, with 15 bases spanning the gap. Written as DNA, the CDR3 is TGTGCCACCAGTAGGCGGGGAGTTGAGGAGACCCAGTACTTC. The encoded protein is CATSRRGVEETQYF.

The V and J genes are TRBV7-9 and TRBJ2-4, with 7 bases lining up with TRBD2. The CDR3 contains 15 residues. V was pared by 6 bases and J by 4 bases, with 9 bases of the junction left unmatched. Germline values: CDR1 SEHNR, CDR2 FQNEAQ (reference sequence). CDR3 residues: CASSPLAVQKNIQYF. Here the CDR3 DNA reads TGTGCCAGCAGTCCTCTAGCGGTGCAGAAAAACATTCAGTACTTC.

This clonotype has a handful of counts. The V call is TRBV7-8, the J call TRBJ2-5; maybe TRBD2 (7 bases). Germline CDR1 is SGHVS and CDR2 is FQNEAQ. The CDR3 is made up of 15 amino acids. The germline V and J ends were trimmed by 3 bases and 1 base, with 12 bases remaining between them. The chain's CDR3 is CASSLGGAGQETQYF. The CDR3 DNA is TGTGCCAGCAGCTTGGGGGGGGCGGGCCAAGAGACCCAGTACTTC.

The rearrangement joins TRBV24-1 to TRBJ2-2, with 12 bases fitting TRBD1. V gave up 0 bases and J gave up 2 bases; unmatched junction bases: 0. The CDR3 is 17 residues long. Germline values: CDR1 KGHDR, CDR2 SFDVKD. The CDR3 DNA reads TGTGCCACCAGTGATTTGGGGACAGGGGGCAACACCGGGGAGCTGTTTTTT. Residues: CATSDLGTGGNTGELFF.

This clonotype appeared a few times. The CDR3 nucleotides are TGTGCCAGCAGCCTCGGCGAGGCACGGACTGAAGCTTTCTTT. Protein product: CASSLGEARTEAFF. This rearrangement joins TRBV2 to TRBJ1-1; no clear D. V dropped 6 bases and J dropped 5 bases, with 16 bases sitting between them. This CDR3 is built from 14 residues. Germline V gene lookup returns CDR1 SNHLY and CDR2 FYNNEI.

This clonotype was detected only a few times. This chain connects TRBV5-8 to TRBJ1-1, with 9 bases lining up with TRBD1. Germline V gene data show CDR1 as SGHTS and CDR2 as YDEGEE. The V and J ends lost 3 bases and 4 bases, in that order; junction bases with no gene match: 4. The CDR3 is made up of 14 amino acids. The CDR3 is CASSSRTGVTEAFF. DNA for the CDR3: TGTGCCAGCAGCTCGCGGACAGGGGTCACTGAAGCTTTCTTT.

The J gene is TRBJ1-1, the V gene TRBV20-1; D is unclear. Trimming removed 4 bases at V and 1 base at J, with 13 bases between. Germline V CDR1 and CDR2: DFQATT, SNEGSKA (reference sequence). The CDR3 is made up of 14 amino acids. CDR3 sequence: CSATPGRWNTEAFF. The CDR3 nucleotides are TGCAGTGCTACCCCAGGACGTTGGAACACTGAAGCTTTCTTT.

The chain links TRBV4-1 to TRBJ2-7; D remains unclear. Per the germline V gene, CDR1 is MGHRA and CDR2 is YSYEKL. Trimming removed 1 base at V and 5 bases at J, with 12 bases between. This CDR3 has 14 amino acids. The CDR3 region is CASSQGGSWNEQYF. DNA of the CDR3: TGCGCCAGCAGCCAAGGCGGTAGCTGGAACGAGCAGTACTTC.

This clonotype was seen a handful of times. In DNA, the CDR3 is TGTGCCAGCAGCTCAAGACTAGCGGGGTCCCAGGAGACCCAGTACTTC. It encodes CASSSRLAGSQETQYF. This chain uses TRBV7-9 with TRBJ2-5; 11 bases are a match to TRBD2. The CDR3 extends over 16 amino acids. Trimming at V came to 4 bases and at J to 5 bases, leaving 9 bases not matched to a gene. Germline values: CDR1 SEHNR, CDR2 FQNEAQ (reference sequence). The full variable domain, with the rest looked up from reference TRBV7-9 and TRBJ2-5, is DTGVSQNPRHKITKRGQNVTFRCDPISEHNRLYWYRQTLGQGPEFLTYFQNEAQLEKSRLLSDRFSAERPKGSFSTLEIQRTEQGDSAMYLCASSSRLAGSQETQYFGPGTRLLVL.

This clonotype has just a few counts. This CDR3 reads CASSLIASGEQYF. The CDR3 DNA reads TGTGCCAGCAGCTTAATCGCGTCCGGGGAGCAGTACTTC. V usage is TRBV7-3 and J usage is TRBJ2-7; no clear D gene. Deletions cut 1 base from V and 7 bases from J, with 11 bases between. Germline CDR1 and CDR2: SGHTA and FQGTGA. This CDR3 region has 13 residues.

With respect to this clonotype: One junction end disagrees with the germline gene, perhaps due to a read error. This sequence joins TRBV7-8 and TRBJ2-5, with D tentatively TRBD1 or TRBD2 (6 bases each). The CDR3 sequence is 15 residues long. CDR1 is SGHVS, CDR2 FQNEAQ, per germline. The CDR3 nucleotides read TGTGCCAGCAGCCTACTCGGGGGCGGGCAAGAGGCCCAGTACTTC. It codes for CASSLLGGGQEAQYF.

This clonotype turned up a few times. The rearrangement uses TRBV25-1 and TRBJ2-5; 9 bases match TRBD1. Trimming at V came to 10 bases and at J to 2 bases, leaving 5 bases not matched to a gene. Germline CDR1 is MGHDK and CDR2 is SYGVNS. This CDR3 has 13 residues. Here the CDR3 reads CATAQGAQETQYF. Written as DNA, the CDR3 is TGTGCCACCGCACAGGGGGCACAAGAGACCCAGTACTTC. Drawing the rest from reference TRBV25-1 and TRBJ2-5, the complete variable domain is EADIYQTPRYLVIGTGKKITLECSQTMGHDKMYWYQQDPGMELHLIHYSYGVNSTEKGDLSSESTVSRIRTEHFPLTLESARPSHTSQYLCATAQGAQETQYFGPGTRLLVL.

The rearrangement links TRBV7-9 to TRBJ2-5, with unresolved D. The V end lost 1 base, the J end lost 6 bases, and 6 bases lay between the germline ends. The germline CDR1 and CDR2 sequences are SEHNR and FQNEAQ (reference sequence). The length of the CDR3 is 12 residues. The CDR3 loop reads CASSLDPQTQYF. The DNA of the CDR3 is TGTGCCAGCAGCTTAGACCCCCAGACCCAGTACTTC.

This chain joins TRBV28 and TRBJ1-2; TRBD1 matches 8 bases. J gave up 5 bases and V 6 bases, and 8 bases lay outside the gene matches. The germline V gene encodes CDR1 MDHEN and CDR2 SYDVKM. This CDR3 has 14 residues. CDR3 region: CASRPLGTGYGYTF. In DNA form, the CDR3 reads TGTGCCAGCAGACCGCTCGGGACAGGATATGGCTACACCTTC.

V is TRBV2 and J is TRBJ1-5; 9 bases agree with TRBD1. J gave up 3 bases and V 4 bases, and 4 bases lay outside the gene matches. Looked up from germline, CDR1 is SNHLY and CDR2 is FYNNEI. The CDR3 covers 15 residues. This CDR3 reads CASSVGTGNNQPQHF. CDR3 DNA: TGTGCCAGCAGTGTGGGGACAGGGAACAATCAGCCCCAGCATTTT.

The chain carries TRBV7-9 and TRBJ1-6, with D perhaps TRBD1 (5 bases). The CDR3 spans 15 residues. Germline loops: CDR1 SEHNR, CDR2 FQNEAQ (reference sequence). V lost 1 base and J 3 bases, leaving 7 bases between the germline ends. CDR3 coding DNA: TGTGCCAGCAGCTTAGGGGGGTTCTATAATTCACCCCTCCACTTT. Residues: CASSLGGFYNSPLHF.

The rearrangement uses TRBV7-6 and TRBJ2-2; tentative D call: TRBD1 (6 bases). Germline CDR1 reads SGHVS; CDR2 reads FNYEAQ. The CDR3 contains 14 residues. Trimming removed 4 bases at V and 5 bases at J, with 11 bases between. CDR3 sequence reads: CASSSSGDTGELFF. In nucleotides, the CDR3 is TGTGCCAGCAGCTCCTCAGGGGATACCGGGGAGCTGTTTTTT.

V gene TRBV5-4 combines with J gene TRBJ2-7; the match to TRBD2 covers 9 bases. The V gene end was trimmed by 4 bases and the J gene end by 7 bases; junction bases not matched to a gene: 15. The CDR3 totals 16 residues. The germline V gene has CDR1 SGHNT and CDR2 YYREEE (reference sequence). CDR3 coding DNA: TGTGCCAGCAGCGTCCTGACTAGCGGCCTAGGAGGGGAGCAGTACTTC. This sequence encodes CASSVLTSGLGGEQYF.

With respect to this clonotype: An end of the junction differs from the germline gene, which may be a read error. V is TRBV5-1 and J is TRBJ1-6; D call uncertain. The CDR3 length is 13 residues. CDR1 SGHRS and CDR2 YFSETQ come from the germline V gene. CDR3 region: CASSLEHNSPLHF. CDR3 coding DNA: TGTGCCAGCAGCTTGGAACATAATTCACCCCTCCACTTT.

This clonotype was observed many times. The rearrangement uses TRBV7-8 and TRBJ1-6; tentative D call: TRBD1 (6 bases). V was pared by 3 bases and J by 9 bases, with 18 bases between. The CDR3 has 16 residues. Germline V gives CDR1 SGHVS, CDR2 FQNEAQ. For the CDR3, the DNA is TGTGCCAGCAGCTTGGGGCGGGGGGCTTACCGTTCACCCCTCCACTTT. Its protein product is CASSLGRGAYRSPLHF.

Worth noting for this clonotype: A junction boundary mismatches the germline segment, possibly from a read error. J is TRBJ2-7 and V is TRBV9; D possibly corresponds to TRBD1 (6 bases). This CDR3 has 16 residues. Germline-derived CDR1 and CDR2 are SGDLS and YYNGEE. This chain's CDR3 is CATSRDLGTNSYEQYF. Here the CDR3 DNA reads TGTGCCACCAGCAGAGATTTGGGGACAAACTCCTACGAGCAGTACTTC.

The J gene is TRBJ1-5, the V gene TRBV6-6, with D tentatively TRBD1 (5 bases). This CDR3 has 15 residues. V was trimmed by 5 bases and J by 4 bases, leaving 15 bases between them. The germline gives CDR1 MNHNY, CDR2 SVGAGI (reference sequence). The CDR3 DNA reads as TGTGCCAGCAGTCGTGACCGGGGCCGAAATCAGCCCCAGCATTTT. Protein: CASSRDRGRNQPQHF.

The chain has TRBV28 and TRBJ1-1, with D hard to call. Trimming left V 6 bases short and J 10 bases short, with 12 bases between. Germline V gene sequence: CDR1 MDHEN, CDR2 SYDVKM. This CDR3 is built from 11 residues. The CDR3 nucleotides read TGTGCCAGCAGGGTCCACGGGCCAGCTTTCTTT. It specifies CASRVHGPAFF.

In regard to this clonotype: Just one base apart from a much larger clone, this may be a read error. CDR3 DNA sequence: TGTGCCAGCAGTTTTACGGTCCGGGATCAGCCCCAGCATTTT. Protein sequence: CASSFTVRDQPQHF. V gene TRBV2 combines with J gene TRBJ1-5; D ambiguous. V was cut by 5 bases and J by 5 bases, with 13 bases left in between. The CDR3 contains 14 residues. Germline assignment: CDR1 SNHLY and CDR2 FYNNEI. The variable domain in full, completed from reference TRBV2 and TRBJ1-5, reads EPEVTQTPSHQVTQMGQEVILRCVPISNHLYFYWYRQILGQKVEFLVSFYNNEISEKSEIFDDQFSVERPDGSNFTLKIRSTKLEDSAMYFCASSFTVRDQPQHFGDGTRLSIL.